This is a list of T cell receptor beta chains from one sample in a study of post-analysis software for immune sequencing data. One entry per CDR3 protein, called by TCRdb with MiXCR from the PCR reads. The table shows some 800,000 distinct CDR3 sequences, with around 46% occurring only once. The sequenced material came from blood. Receptors were obtained from a girl aged 10-17 years with multiple sclerosis. Both conserved end residues are part of each CDR3. D genes are given only for firm matches. Expanded clones are given a class, and other clones once, few, many or no size at all.

V gene	D gene	CDR3 length	clone size	J gene	CDR3 protein	CDR3 DNA
TRBV5-1	TRBD2	15	-	TRBJ2-1	CASSLDAGVTNEQFF	TGCGCCAGCAGCTTGGACGCGGGAGTTACTAATGAGCAGTTCTTC
TRBV7-2	TRBD2	15	-	TRBJ2-5	CASSLRSGSLQEQYF	TGTGCCAGCAGCTTAAGGAGCGGGAGCTTACAAGAGCAGTACTTC
TRBV3-1	-	13	-	TRBJ1-2	CASSQDRTVGYTF	TGTGCCAGCAGCCAAGATCGGACGGTTGGCTACACCTTC
TRBV12-3/TRBV12-4	-	12	many	TRBJ2-7	CASRPDSYEQYF	TGTGCCAGCAGACCTGACAGCTACGAGCAGTACTTC
TRBV10-3	TRBD1	13	few	TRBJ2-5	CAIAQGAEETQYF	TGTGCCATCGCACAGGGGGCGGAGGAGACCCAGTACTTC
TRBV20-1	TRBD1	14	-	TRBJ1-1	CSARENRGDTEAFF	TGCAGTGCTAGAGAGAACAGGGGTGACACTGAAGCTTTCTTT
TRBV20-1	-	11	-	TRBJ2-5	CSARDAETQYF	TGCAGTGCTAGAGATGCGGAGACCCAGTACTTC
TRBV3-1	-	17	-	TRBJ1-5	CASSQDPQVRGNQPQHF	TGTGCCAGCAGCCAAGACCCACAGGTCCGTGGCAATCAGCCCCAGCATTTT
TRBV27	-	14	-	TRBJ2-3	CASTATESTDTQYF	TGTGCCAGCACCGCGACAGAGAGCACAGATACGCAGTATTTT
TRBV7-2	TRBD1	15	few	TRBJ2-7	CASSSSGTDFYEQYF	TGTGCCAGCAGCTCCTCCGGGACAGACTTCTACGAGCAGTACTTC
TRBV12-3/TRBV12-4	TRBD2	18	few	TRBJ2-1	CASSFGRGKGLAGNEQFF	TGTGCCAGCAGTTTCGGCAGGGGGAAGGGGCTAGCGGGAAATGAGCAGTTCTTC
TRBV18	-	12	few	TRBJ2-4	CASSPGEGIQYF	TGTGCCAGCTCACCCGGGGAAGGCATTCAGTACTTC
TRBV20-1	-	14	-	TRBJ2-1	CSARKRDSYNEQFF	TGCAGTGCTAGGAAGAGGGACTCCTACAATGAGCAGTTCTTC
TRBV7-3	TRBD2	12	-	TRBJ2-1	CASSVDSGEQFF	TGTGCCAGCAGCGTTGATAGCGGGGAGCAGTTCTTC
TRBV7-9	-	12	few	TRBJ2-1	CASSLSRAEQFF	TGTGCCAGCAGCTTATCACGGGCTGAGCAGTTCTTC
TRBV20-1	-	12	-	TRBJ2-1	CSARPSVDEQFF	TGCAGTGCTAGGCCTAGCGTCGATGAGCAGTTCTTC
TRBV5-1	-	16	-	TRBJ1-5	CASSLLPGSGNQPQHF	TGCGCCAGCAGCTTGTTACCGGGAAGCGGCAATCAGCCCCAGCATTTT
TRBV21-1	-	17	-	TRBJ2-5	CASSKWGDWIQQETQYF	TGTGCCAGCAGCAAATGGGGGGACTGGATACAGCAAGAGACCCAGTACTTC
TRBV10-3	TRBD1	16	-	TRBJ2-7	CAISEPGTGGAYEQYF	TGTGCCATCAGTGAACCCGGGACAGGCGGCGCATACGAGCAGTACTTC
TRBV2	TRBD2	17	-	TRBJ2-3	CASHTSLAGVPEDTQYF	TGTGCCAGCCATACATCGCTAGCGGGAGTCCCCGAAGATACGCAGTATTTT
TRBV6-1	-	13	-	TRBJ1-2	CASSEVQRYGYTF	TGTGCCAGCAGTGAAGTACAGCGCTATGGCTACACCTTC
TRBV27	-	12	-	TRBJ2-4	CASGTQNVEQYF	TGTGCCAGCGGGACTCAGAACGTGGAGCAGTACTTC
TRBV3-1	TRBD2	13	-	TRBJ2-1	CASSQDRGGEQFF	TGTGCCAGCAGCCAAGATCGGGGGGGTGAGCAGTTCTTC
TRBV28	-	15	-	TRBJ1-6	CASKPPEWGNSPLHF	TGTGCCAGCAAACCCCCCGAGTGGGGGAATTCACCCCTCCACTTT
TRBV29-1	-	13	few	TRBJ1-5	CSVCRGVDQPQHF	TGCAGCGTGTGCCGGGGGGTTGATCAGCCCCAGCATTTT
TRBV27	-	14	few	TRBJ2-7	CASSLSGPRHEQYF	TGTGCCAGCAGTTTATCTGGGCCCAGACACGAGCAGTACTTC
TRBV24-1	-	13	-	TRBJ2-1	CATSEARHNEQFF	TGTGCCACCAGTGAGGCCAGACACAATGAGCAGTTCTTC
TRBV21-1	-	12	few	TRBJ1-5	CASSKGNQPQHF	TGTGCCAGCAGCAAAGGCAATCAGCCCCAGCATTTT
TRBV27	-	13	-	TRBJ2-7	CASTPAGGFEQYF	TGTGCCAGCACTCCAGCGGGCGGGTTCGAGCAGTACTTC
TRBV20-1	-	16	-	TRBJ2-6	CSATEGRSSGANVLTF	TGCAGTGCTACCGAAGGACGGTCGTCTGGGGCCAACGTCCTGACTTTC
TRBV12-3/TRBV12-4	-	13	few	TRBJ2-3	CASRREGDDTQYF	TGTGCCAGCAGACGAGAAGGAGATGATACGCAGTATTTT
TRBV4-2	TRBD2	16	-	TRBJ2-1	CASSHQLAGGQNEQFF	TGTGCCAGCAGCCACCAACTAGCGGGAGGGCAAAATGAGCAGTTCTTC
TRBV4-1	TRBD1	16	once	TRBJ2-1	CASTTVGQASYNEQFF	TGCGCCAGCACCACCGTAGGACAGGCCTCCTACAATGAGCAGTTCTTC
TRBV5-1	TRBD1	17	-	TRBJ2-1	CASSPLGGAQMVNEQFF	TGCGCCAGCAGCCCGCTAGGGGGCGCCCAAATGGTCAATGAGCAGTTCTTC
TRBV29-1	TRBD1	14	-	TRBJ1-1	CSGKAGQGNTEAFF	TGCAGCGGGAAGGCGGGACAGGGGAACACTGAAGCTTTCTTT
TRBV5-1	-	14	-	TRBJ1-1	CASSLWEGSTEAFF	TGCGCCAGCAGCCTCTGGGAAGGGAGCACTGAAGCTTTCTTT
TRBV9	TRBD1	15	few	TRBJ2-7	CASSPPGTGVYEQYF	TGTGCCAGCAGCCCTCCCGGGACAGGGGTGTACGAGCAGTACTTC
TRBV6-6	-	12	few	TRBJ1-2	CASERENYGYTF	TGTGCCAGCGAACGGGAGAACTATGGCTACACCTTC
TRBV9	TRBD1	14	-	TRBJ2-1	CASSVEGQSNEQFF	TGTGCCAGCAGCGTAGAGGGACAGTCCAATGAGCAGTTCTTC
TRBV2	TRBD2	16	-	TRBJ2-7	CASSRLAGGPSYEQYF	TGTGCCAGCAGTCGTCTAGCGGGAGGACCCTCCTACGAGCAGTACTTC
TRBV6-2/TRBV6-3	-	14	-	TRBJ1-5	CASSYVRGNQPQHF	TGTGCCAGCAGTTATGTGAGGGGGAATCAGCCCCAGCATTTT
TRBV20-1	TRBD2	14	-	TRBJ2-1	CSANLAGASGEQFF	TGCAGTGCTAATCTAGCGGGAGCTTCCGGGGAGCAGTTCTTC
TRBV4-2	-	20	-	TRBJ2-6	CASSQDRSGTLGSGANVLTF	TGTGCCAGCAGCCAAGACCGATCCGGGACCTTAGGCTCTGGGGCCAACGTCCTGACTTTC
TRBV29-1	-	12	few	TRBJ2-3	CSVPGAVDTQYF	TGCAGCGTCCCGGGGGCCGTGGATACGCAGTATTTT
TRBV6-2/TRBV6-3	TRBD2	15	-	TRBJ2-7	CASSDLAESSYEQYF	TGTGCCAGCAGCGATCTAGCGGAGAGCTCCTACGAGCAGTACTTC